This entry lists 30 T cell receptor beta chains sequenced from one sample in a study of OX40 agonist ivuxolimab in advanced cancers. Assay used: immunoSEQ multiplex PCR; TCRdb lists only in-frame clones, some missing. There are about 76,000 clones in the sample; 84% occur only once, and around 7.2% lies in the top ten. Specimen: CD4+ or CD8+ T cells sorted from blood, collected in a trial of the OX40 agonist ivuxolimab. The receptors stem from an adult with an advanced solid tumor such as melanoma, head and neck, liver or kidney cancer.

The J gene is TRBJ1-2, the V gene TRBV7-9; D is unclear. The length of the CDR3 is 14 residues. Germline CDR1 reads SEHNR; CDR2 reads FQNEAQ (reference sequence). V was trimmed by 1 base and J by 8 bases, leaving 14 bases between them. The CDR3 region has the DNA TGTGCCAGCAGCTTAGATCGGGCAGATAGAGGCTACACCTTC. Encoded protein: CASSLDRADRGYTF.

The genes are TRBV5-1 and TRBJ2-5; TRBD1 matches at 7 bases. With 4 bases clipped from V and 7 bases from J, the junction kept 10 bases outside the gene matches. CDR3 length equals 14 residues. Germline loops: CDR1 SGHRS, CDR2 YFSETQ. CDR3 sequence: CASSRTLRDRTQYF. CDR3 sequence (DNA): TGCGCCAGCAGCAGGACCCTCCGGGACAGGACCCAGTACTTC.

This sequence joins TRBV5-6 and TRBJ2-3, with a possible D match to TRBD1 (6 bases). Germline CDR1 and CDR2: SGHDT and YYEEEE. The ends were cut back, 4 bases at V and 7 bases at J, with 13 bases in the middle. The CDR3 consists of 13 residues. The CDR3 sequence is CASSAPRGNTQYF. For the CDR3, the DNA is TGTGCCAGCAGCGCTCCCAGGGGAAATACGCAGTATTTT.

This chain links TRBV5-1 with TRBJ2-7; D possibly corresponds to TRBD1 (6 bases). Trimming stripped 3 bases from V and 6 bases from J, with 13 bases between. The CDR3 totals 13 residues. Germline CDR1 reads SGHRS; CDR2 reads YFSETQ. The CDR3 DNA reads TGCGCCAGCAGCTCAGGGGTGTTGACCGAGCAGTACTTC. This encodes CASSSGVLTEQYF.

V gene TRBV7-2 combines with J gene TRBJ1-1, with TRBD1 as a possible D gene (6 bases). The CDR3 has 16 amino acids. Trimming shortened V by 1 base and J by 0 bases, and 12 bases separated the two germline ends. The V gene's germline CDR1 is SGHTA and CDR2 FQGNSA. The CDR3 reads CASSLGGTFMNTEAFF. CDR3 DNA: TGTGCCAGCAGCTTAGGAGGGACATTCATGAACACTGAAGCTTTCTTT.

The V call is TRBV7-2, the J call TRBJ2-6; the D is unclear. V shed 1 base and J shed 0 bases, with 7 bases lying between them. This CDR3 spans 16 amino acids. Germline CDR1 SGHTA, CDR2 FQGNSA. CDR3 in amino acids: CASSLDLNSGANVLTF. The DNA of the CDR3 is TGTGCCAGCAGCTTAGATTTGAACTCTGGGGCCAACGTCCTGACTTTC.

The chain carries TRBV7-9 and TRBJ2-1; 10 bases line up with TRBD2. This CDR3 spans 16 amino acids. The V gene end was trimmed by 2 bases and the J gene end by 4 bases; junction bases not matched to a gene: 5. CDR1 SEHNR and CDR2 FQNEAQ come from the germline V gene (reference sequence). DNA of the CDR3: TGTGCCAGCAGCTTATGGCTAGCGGGAGAATACAATGAGCAGTTCTTC. The encoded protein is CASSLWLAGEYNEQFF.

The chain employs TRBV29-1 and TRBJ2-1; unclear D gene. Germline V gene lookup returns CDR1 SQVTM and CDR2 ANQGSEA. V shed 4 bases and J shed 3 bases, with 10 bases lying between them. The CDR3 has 13 residues. The CDR3 DNA follows: TGCAGCGTTGTTAGTTTAGACTACAATGAGCAGTTCTTC. Translating gives CSVVSLDYNEQFF.

The chain uses TRBV18 and TRBJ1-2; D ambiguous. Trimming stripped 1 base from V and 7 bases from J, with 13 bases between. The germline V gene encodes CDR1 KGHSH and CDR2 LQKENI. CDR3 length: 14 residues. This chain's CDR3 is CASSPLSESGGYTF. CDR3 bases: TGTGCCAGCTCACCACTAAGCGAGAGCGGTGGCTACACCTTC.

As DNA, the CDR3 is TGTGCCAGCAGCTCGGACGACAGAGCCTTAGGCACAGATACGCAGTATTTT. This encodes CASSSDDRALGTDTQYF. The J gene is TRBJ2-3, the V gene TRBV7-9, with D perhaps matching TRBD1 (5 bases). The length of the CDR3 is 17 residues. The germline V gene encodes CDR1 SEHNR and CDR2 FQNEAQ (reference sequence). V dropped 4 bases and J dropped 1 base, with 18 bases sitting between them.

This clone was detected a few times. The V gene is TRBV28, the J gene TRBJ1-3, with D hard to call. CDR1 is MDHEN, CDR2 SYDVKM, per germline. The V gene lost 1 base and the J gene lost 4 bases, with 11 bases spanning the gap. The CDR3 sequence is 15 residues long. Here the CDR3 DNA reads TGTGCCAGCAGTTTATCCCGGCCAGTAGGAAACACCATATATTTT. As protein: CASSLSRPVGNTIYF.

The J gene is TRBJ1-6, the V gene TRBV6-6; no clear D gene. Germline V gives CDR1 MNHNY, CDR2 SVGAGI (reference sequence). CDR3 length equals 12 residues. The V and J ends lost 3 bases and 6 bases respectively, with 3 bases between them. CDR3 coding DNA: TGTGCCAGCAGTTATGGTAATTCACCCCTCCACTTT. Translation: CASSYGNSPLHF.

The chain is built from TRBV18 and TRBJ1-2, with unresolved D. CDR3 length: 15 residues. Trimming shortened V by 2 bases and J by 1 base, and 11 bases separated the two germline ends. Germline CDR1 KGHSH, CDR2 LQKENI. The chain's CDR3 is CASSPSQEFNYGYTF. DNA of the CDR3: TGTGCCAGCTCACCATCCCAGGAGTTTAACTATGGCTACACCTTC.

The chain carries TRBV5-4 and TRBJ2-3, with D tentatively TRBD1 (5 bases). The CDR3 extends over 17 amino acids. Germline V CDR1 and CDR2: SGHNT, YYREEE (reference sequence). The V gene lost 2 bases and the J gene lost 3 bases, with 19 bases spanning the gap. DNA for the CDR3: TGTGCCAGCAGCTTTAAAGGGGCGTCGCCAATAACAGATACGCAGTATTTT. This encodes CASSFKGASPITDTQYF.

This chain links TRBV6-1 with TRBJ1-5; D not resolved. V was trimmed by 4 bases and J by 2 bases, leaving 9 bases between them. This CDR3 spans 14 amino acids. Germline V gene sequence: CDR1 MNHNS, CDR2 SASEGT. The chain's CDR3 is CASSVGFGNQPQHF. The CDR3 bases are TGTGCCAGCAGTGTTGGATTTGGCAATCAGCCCCAGCATTTT.

A single count supports this clone. V usage is TRBV2 and J usage is TRBJ2-2; D not certain. There are 15 residues in the CDR3. Germline V CDR1 and CDR2: SNHLY, FYNNEI. The V end was cut by 2 bases, the J end by 0 bases, with 7 bases between. This CDR3 is CASSEQTTNTGELFF. CDR3 in DNA: TGTGCCAGCAGTGAACAAACTACGAACACCGGGGAGCTGTTTTTT.

By proportion, this clone is medium-sized. This chain links TRBV2 with TRBJ2-1; D possibly corresponds to TRBD1 (6 bases). The CDR3 is made up of 15 amino acids. V was trimmed by 4 bases and J by 0 bases, leaving 10 bases between them. CDR1 and CDR2 from the germline V gene are SNHLY and FYNNEI. CDR3 DNA: TGTGCCAGCAGTGGAGGGGGAAGCTCCTACAATGAGCAGTTCTTC. Translation: CASSGGGSSYNEQFF.

V usage is TRBV5-6 and J usage is TRBJ2-2; 7 nucleotides match TRBD1. The CDR3 length is 15 residues. Germline V gene data show CDR1 as SGHDT and CDR2 as YYEEEE. The DNA of the CDR3 is TGTGCGAGCTTCCCCCAGGGGGAGAATACCGGGGAGCTGTTTTTT. It specifies CASFPQGENTGELFF.

V is TRBV18 and J is TRBJ1-2, with D unresolved. V was shortened by 6 bases and J by 2 bases, with 16 bases between the two germline ends. From germline, CDR1 is KGHSH and CDR2 LQKENI. The CDR3 is 15 residues long. CDR3 nucleotides: TGTGCCAGCTCGTTAAAGCGAACCGAAAACTATGGCTACACCTTC. Protein sequence: CASSLKRTENYGYTF.

This clone was picked up one time. This chain uses TRBV12-5 with TRBJ2-5; TRBD2 aligns across 12 bases. Losses at the gene ends were 4 bases for V and 7 bases for J; bases not matched to a gene: 4. There are 14 residues in the CDR3. Germline values: CDR1 LGHNT, CDR2 FRNRAP. The CDR3 is CASGSSGRVGTQYF. The CDR3 DNA is TGTGCTAGTGGTTCTAGCGGGAGGGTCGGGACCCAGTACTTC.

This chain connects TRBV5-8 to TRBJ2-7; 12 bases line up with TRBD2. This CDR3 spans 14 amino acids. V lost 4 bases, J lost 6 bases, and 5 bases stayed unmatched. The germline V gene encodes CDR1 SGHTS and CDR2 YDEGEE. The CDR3, as DNA: TGTGCCAGCAGCCGCCTAGCGGGAGGGTCCGAGCAGTACTTC. Its protein is CASSRLAGGSEQYF.

Only one count was recorded for this clone. The chain employs TRBV28 and TRBJ2-7; 9 bases match TRBD2. Per germline, CDR1 MDHEN and CDR2 SYDVKM. This CDR3 is built from 16 residues. V lost 5 bases and J lost 0; bases outside the gene matches: 8. The CDR3 is CASSRGGAITSYEQYF. CDR3 sequence (DNA): TGTGCCAGCAGTCGCGGGGGGGCAATAACCTCCTACGAGCAGTACTTC.

V is TRBV7-2 and J is TRBJ2-1, with TRBD2 matching 13 bases. Germline CDR1 reads SGHTA; CDR2 reads FQGNSA. The trim removed 6 bases at V and 5 bases at J, leaving 7 bases unmatched. The CDR3 runs to 16 residues. Here the CDR3 reads CASSRAGTSGNNEQFF. The CDR3 nucleotides read TGTGCCAGCAGTCGGGCCGGGACTAGCGGGAACAATGAGCAGTTCTTC.

The chain has TRBV7-3 and TRBJ2-5; 7 bases map to TRBD2. The germline gives CDR1 SGHTA, CDR2 FQGTGA. V shed 1 base, J shed 5 bases, and the junction held 4 bases outside the gene matches. This CDR3 spans 14 amino acids. CDR3 amino acids: CASSLSIGRETQYF. CDR3 in DNA: TGTGCCAGCAGCTTAAGTATCGGGAGGGAGACCCAGTACTTC.

The CDR3 protein is CASSLGGNSYNEQFF. The DNA for the CDR3 is TGTGCCAGCAGTCTCGGGGGGAACTCCTACAATGAGCAGTTCTTC. This rearrangement joins TRBV7-3 to TRBJ2-1; 7 nucleotides align to TRBD2. The germline V gene has CDR1 SGHTA and CDR2 FQGTGA. Unmatched junction bases numbered 5, after V lost 6 bases and J lost 0 bases. The length of the CDR3 is 15 residues.

The V gene is TRBV5-1, the J gene TRBJ1-1; D remains ambiguous. V gave up 0 bases and J gave up 5 bases, with 8 bases separating them. Germline CDR1 and CDR2: SGHRS and YFSETQ. The CDR3 loop spans 13 amino acids. The CDR3 DNA reads as TGCGCCAGCAGCTTGGACTCGAGGACTGAAGCTTTCTTT. It specifies CASSLDSRTEAFF.

The V gene is TRBV5-1, the J gene TRBJ2-6, with a possible D match to TRBD2 (5 bases). The CDR3 extends over 14 amino acids. With 3 bases removed from V and 4 bases from J, the gap between germline ends came to 8 bases. CDR1 is SGHRS and CDR2 is YFSETQ in the germline V gene. The CDR3 sequence: CASSSLAGANVLTF. CDR3 bases: TGCGCCAGCAGCTCCCTAGCCGGGGCCAACGTCCTGACTTTC. Based on the CDR3 plus reference TRBV5-1 and TRBJ2-6, the full variable domain is KAGVTQTPRYLIKTRGQQVTLSCSPISGHRSVSWYQQTPGQGLQFLFEYFSETQRNKGNFPGRFSGRQFSNSRSEMNVSTLELGDSALYLCASSSLAGANVLTFGAGSRLTVL.

The V gene is TRBV7-2, the J gene TRBJ1-3, with 7 bases identical to TRBD1. CDR1 and CDR2 (germline): SGHTA, FQGNSA. The ends lost 5 bases at V and 0 bases at J; junction bases unmatched: 4. The CDR3 spans 15 residues. The CDR3: CASSVRDSSGNTIYF. Written as DNA, the CDR3 is TGTGCCAGCAGCGTTCGGGACAGCTCTGGAAACACCATATATTTT. The full variable domain, completed using reference TRBV7-2 and TRBJ1-3, is GAGVSQSPSNKVTEKGKDVELRCDPISGHTALYWYRQSLGQGLEFLIYFQGNSAPDKSGLPSDRFSAERTGGSVSTLTIQRTQQEDSAVYLCASSVRDSSGNTIYFGEGSWLTVV.

A few counts support this clone. The chain has TRBV15 and TRBJ2-1; D unresolved. Trimming pared 8 bases from V and 0 bases from J, leaving 14 bases between. The CDR3 consists of 15 residues. Looked up from germline, CDR1 is LNHNV and CDR2 is YYDKDF (reference sequence). CDR3 protein: CATGGDASSYNEQFF. Written as DNA, the CDR3 is TGTGCCACCGGCGGCGACGCGAGCTCCTACAATGAGCAGTTCTTC.

In its sample, this clone was seen once. The genes are TRBV4-2 and TRBJ2-7, with unresolved D. Trimming took off 7 bases at V and 2 bases at J, with 15 bases between the two ends. Germline V lookup: CDR1 LGHNA, CDR2 YNFKEQ. The CDR3 contains 14 residues. CDR3 sequence: CASTRSVAAYEQYF. The DNA of the CDR3 is TGTGCCAGCACCCGATCCGTCGCGGCCTACGAGCAGTACTTC.